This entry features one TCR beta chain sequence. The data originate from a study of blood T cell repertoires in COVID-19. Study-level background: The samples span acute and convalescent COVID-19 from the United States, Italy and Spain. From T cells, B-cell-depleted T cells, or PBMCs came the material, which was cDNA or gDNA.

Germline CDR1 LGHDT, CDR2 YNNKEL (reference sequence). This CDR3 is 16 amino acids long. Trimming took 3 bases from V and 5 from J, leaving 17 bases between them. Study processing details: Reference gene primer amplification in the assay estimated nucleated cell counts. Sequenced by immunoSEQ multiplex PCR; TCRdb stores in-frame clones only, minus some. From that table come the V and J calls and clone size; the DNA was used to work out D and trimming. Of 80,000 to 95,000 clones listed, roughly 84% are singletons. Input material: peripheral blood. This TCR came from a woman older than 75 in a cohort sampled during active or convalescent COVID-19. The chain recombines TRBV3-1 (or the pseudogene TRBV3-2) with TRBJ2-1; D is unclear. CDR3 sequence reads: CASSQSNRPLDNEQFF. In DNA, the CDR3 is TGTGCCAGCAGCCAGAGTAACCGTCCCCTCGACAATGAGCAGTTCTTC.